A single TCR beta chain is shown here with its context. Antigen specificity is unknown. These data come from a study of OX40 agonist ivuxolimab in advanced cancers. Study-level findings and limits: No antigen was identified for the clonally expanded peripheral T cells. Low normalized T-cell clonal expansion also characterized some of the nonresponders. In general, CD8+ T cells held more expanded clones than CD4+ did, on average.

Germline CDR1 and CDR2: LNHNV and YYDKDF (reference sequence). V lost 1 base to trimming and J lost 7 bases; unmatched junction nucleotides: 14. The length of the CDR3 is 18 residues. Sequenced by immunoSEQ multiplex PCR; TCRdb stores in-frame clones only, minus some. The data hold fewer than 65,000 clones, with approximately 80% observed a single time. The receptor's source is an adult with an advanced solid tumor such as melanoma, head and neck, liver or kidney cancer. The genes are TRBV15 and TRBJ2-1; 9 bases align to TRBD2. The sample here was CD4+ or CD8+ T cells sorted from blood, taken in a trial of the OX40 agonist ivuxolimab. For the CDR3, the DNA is TGTGCCACCAGCAGAGGTCGTCAGGTAGCGGGAGCGAGGAATGAGCAGTTCTTC. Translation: CATSRGRQVAGARNEQFF.